Presented here are 32 T cell receptor beta chains from one specimen sequenced in a study of OX40 agonist ivuxolimab in advanced cancers. Profiled with immunoSEQ multiplex PCR; TCRdb holds only in-frame clones, not every one. The sample consists of 20,000 or so clones, more than 65% of them appearing once. The sample consisted of CD4+ or CD8+ T cells sorted from blood, taken in a trial of the OX40 agonist ivuxolimab. The origin of the receptors is an adult with an advanced solid tumor such as melanoma, head and neck, liver or kidney cancer.

The gene calls are TRBV7-3 and TRBJ2-3; 7 bases match TRBD2. The germline V gene encodes CDR1 SGHTA and CDR2 FQGTGA. The V segment lost 8 bases and the J segment 5 bases; nucleotides outside the gene matches: 10. This CDR3 contains 14 residues. The CDR3 spells CASARGLGVDTQYF. The CDR3 region has the DNA TGTGCCAGCGCTCGCGGACTAGGTGTAGATACGCAGTATTTT.

The chain is built from TRBV2 and TRBJ1-3; D uncertain. This CDR3 comprises 14 residues. Germline V gene sequence: CDR1 SNHLY, CDR2 FYNNEI. V was pared by 8 bases and J by 0 bases, with 11 bases between. The CDR3 reads CASGGGSSGNTIYF. CDR3 coding DNA: TGTGCCAGCGGAGGAGGCAGCTCTGGAAACACCATATATTTT. The complete variable domain, with remaining parts taken from reference TRBV2 and TRBJ1-3, reads EPEVTQTPSHQVTQMGQEVILRCVPISNHLYFYWYRQILGQKVEFLVSFYNNEISEKSEIFDDQFSVERPDGSNFTLKIRSTKLEDSAMYFCASGGGSSGNTIYFGEGSWLTVV.

V usage is TRBV7-9 and J usage is TRBJ2-3; D is possibly TRBD1 (6 bases). Germline V CDR1 and CDR2: SEHNR, FQNEAQ (reference sequence). V shed 4 bases and J shed 6 bases, with 14 bases lying between them. The CDR3 runs to 14 residues. CDR3 DNA: TGTGCCAGCAGCTCGACAGGACGGGCGGATACGCAGTATTTT. Amino acid sequence: CASSSTGRADTQYF.

The genes are TRBV5-4 and TRBJ2-7; D remains unclear. Germline values: CDR1 SGHNT, CDR2 YYREEE (reference sequence). CDR3 length: 11 residues. Trimming cost V 4 bases and J 4 bases, with 6 bases left between them. CDR3 in amino acids: CASSNTYEQYF. The CDR3 DNA is TGTGCCAGCAGCAACACTTACGAGCAGTACTTC.

V gene TRBV19 combines with J gene TRBJ1-5; no firm D call. The germline V and J ends were trimmed by 3 bases and 5 bases, with 5 bases remaining between them. Looked up from germline, CDR1 is LNHDA and CDR2 is SQIVND (reference sequence). The CDR3 consists of 12 residues. CDR3: CASSIRDQPQHF. The CDR3 nucleotides are TGTGCCAGTAGTATTCGAGATCAGCCCCAGCATTTT.

The CDR3 protein is CASSLDLYGIRSGELFF. The CDR3 DNA is TGTGCCAGCAGCTTAGATCTTTACGGCATCAGATCCGGGGAGCTGTTTTTT. The J gene is TRBJ2-2, the V gene TRBV11-2; D is unclear. V was pared by 0 bases and J by 6 bases, with 17 bases between. The CDR3 has 17 amino acids. Germline loops: CDR1 SGHAT, CDR2 FQNNGV.

This sequence joins TRBV5-4 and TRBJ2-2, with D tentatively TRBD1 (6 bases). With 4 bases removed from V and 0 bases from J, the gap between germline ends came to 13 bases. The CDR3 has 16 amino acids. Germline V gene data show CDR1 as SGHNT and CDR2 as YYREEE (reference sequence). The CDR3, as DNA: TGTGCCAGCAGCAACGACCCAGGGGCGAACACCGGGGAGCTGTTTTTT. Amino acids: CASSNDPGANTGELFF.

The rearrangement joins TRBV7-8 to TRBJ1-1; possible D gene TRBD1, 5 bases. Trimming removed 3 bases at V and 9 bases at J, with 17 bases between. This CDR3 has 14 residues. The germline CDR1 and CDR2 sequences are SGHVS and FQNEAQ. The CDR3 DNA follows: TGTGCCAGCAGCTTCCGGGACGGCGGTTTTCAAGCTTTCTTT. Translated: CASSFRDGGFQAFF.

The V call is TRBV11-2, the J call TRBJ2-2; no clear D. Per germline, CDR1 SGHAT and CDR2 FQNNGV. The CDR3 is 15 amino acids. The V end was cut by 1 base, the J end by 4 bases, with 10 bases between. CDR3 DNA: TGTGCCAGCAGCTTAGTGGTAGTAACCACCGGGGAGCTGTTTTTT. Amino acids: CASSLVVVTTGELFF.

The V and J genes are TRBV9 and TRBJ2-5, with 7 bases matching TRBD1. V trimming: 0 bases; J trimming: 5 bases; junction bases outside the gene matches: 4. Germline CDR1 SGDLS, CDR2 YYNGEE. This CDR3 contains 14 residues. The CDR3 region has the DNA TGTGCCAGCAGCGTAGGACAGGGCATGGAGACCCAGTACTTC. Protein sequence: CASSVGQGMETQYF.

This chain links TRBV2 with TRBJ1-2; 7 nucleotides match TRBD1. The trim removed 4 bases at V and 8 bases at J, leaving 10 bases unmatched. This CDR3 region has 14 residues. Looked up from germline, CDR1 is SNHLY and CDR2 is FYNNEI. CDR3 DNA sequence: TGTGCCAGCAGTGGAAAGACAGGACAGGACGGCTACACCTTC. This gives the protein CASSGKTGQDGYTF.

V is TRBV7-9 and J is TRBJ2-5; 9 positions agree with TRBD1. V shed 5 bases, J shed 5 bases, and the junction held 9 bases outside the gene matches. The CDR3 consists of 15 residues. Germline values: CDR1 SEHNR, CDR2 FQNEAQ (reference sequence). CDR3: CASSPLGTGRETQYF. DNA for the CDR3: TGTGCCAGCAGCCCTCTAGGGACAGGGAGGGAGACCCAGTACTTC.

The chain combines TRBV6-5 with TRBJ1-1; a possible D gene is TRBD1 (5 bases). Germline values: CDR1 MNHEY, CDR2 SVGAGI. The V end was cut by 2 bases, the J end by 4 bases, with 8 bases between. The CDR3 sequence is 13 residues long. In DNA form, the CDR3 reads TGTGCCAGCAGTTACGCGGGGGGCACTGAAGCTTTCTTT. Protein product: CASSYAGGTEAFF.

V gene TRBV6-6 combines with J gene TRBJ2-1; maybe TRBD2 (5 bases). The CDR3 runs to 12 residues. Germline V lookup: CDR1 MNHNY, CDR2 SVGAGI (reference sequence). With 6 bases removed from V and 9 bases from J, the gap between germline ends came to 12 bases. The CDR3 reads CASSQAGVEQFF. DNA for the CDR3: TGTGCCAGCAGCCAGGCCGGGGTTGAGCAGTTCTTC.

The V gene is TRBV18, the J gene TRBJ1-3; 7 bases align to TRBD1. V lost 3 bases to trimming and J lost 4 bases; unmatched junction nucleotides: 6. The CDR3 contains 15 residues. The germline CDR1 and CDR2 sequences are KGHSH and LQKENI. In nucleotides, the CDR3 is TGTGCCAGCTCACCCGGACAGGTTACGGGAAACACCATATATTTT. Encoded protein: CASSPGQVTGNTIYF. Filled out from reference TRBV18 and TRBJ1-3, the complete variable domain reads NAGVMQNPRHLVRRRGQEARLRCSPMKGHSHVYWYRQLPEEGLKFMVYLQKENIIDESGMPKERFSAEFPKEGPSILRIQQVVRGDSAAYFCASSPGQVTGNTIYFGEGSWLTVV.

This chain joins TRBV7-9 and TRBJ1-6; no firm D call. V was cut by 5 bases and J by 0 bases, with 8 bases left in between. This CDR3 spans 15 amino acids. In germline, CDR1 is SEHNR, CDR2 FQNEAQ (reference sequence). In nucleotides, the CDR3 is TGTGCCAGCAGCGGTCGCAGCTCCTATAATTCACCCCTCCACTTT. This translates into CASSGRSSYNSPLHF.

V usage is TRBV28 and J usage is TRBJ1-2; D unresolved. The CDR3 length is 14 residues. V lost 5 bases to trimming and J lost 7 bases, with 17 bases between them. The germline CDR1 and CDR2 sequences are MDHEN and SYDVKM. The CDR3 reads CASSNSSPVGGYTF. Here the CDR3 DNA reads TGTGCCAGCAGTAATTCGTCGCCGGTCGGTGGCTACACCTTC.

The genes are TRBV9 and TRBJ2-2; 10 bases fit TRBD1. J gave up 7 bases and V 2 bases, and 5 bases lay outside the gene matches. The CDR3 contains 15 residues. Germline assignment: CDR1 SGDLS and CDR2 YYNGEE. CDR3 protein: CASSVRQGAGGELFF. The CDR3, as DNA: TGTGCCAGCAGCGTTCGACAGGGGGCTGGCGGGGAGCTGTTTTTT.

The chain joins TRBV27 to TRBJ2-1; no clear D gene. Germline CDR1 is MNHEY and CDR2 is SMNVEV (reference sequence). CDR3 length equals 14 residues. V was shortened by 5 bases and J by 2 bases, with 10 bases between the two germline ends. CDR3 sequence: CASSPRTAYNEQFF. The CDR3 region has the DNA TGTGCCAGCAGTCCCAGGACGGCCTACAATGAGCAGTTCTTC.

The chain couples TRBV2 to TRBJ1-1; D perhaps matches TRBD1 (6 bases). The CDR3 contains 14 residues. Per the germline V gene, CDR1 is SNHLY and CDR2 is FYNNEI. Trimming shortened V by 11 bases and J by 0 bases, and 16 bases separated the two germline ends. The CDR3 region is CACKNQGMNTEAFF. DNA of the CDR3: TGTGCCTGTAAGAACCAGGGGATGAACACTGAAGCTTTCTTT.

The V and J genes are TRBV27 and TRBJ2-1, with 10 bases matching TRBD2. Trimming removed 5 bases from V and 4 bases from J; junction bases left unmatched: 5. The CDR3 has 15 residues. Per germline, CDR1 MNHEY and CDR2 SMNVEV (reference sequence). For the CDR3, the DNA is TGTGCCAGCAGTCCCGGGACTAGCGAGTACAATGAGCAGTTCTTC. This gives the protein CASSPGTSEYNEQFF.

The chain recombines TRBV4-2 with TRBJ1-1; D unresolved. V gave up 0 bases and J gave up 0 bases, with 5 bases separating them. CDR1 is LGHNA and CDR2 is YNFKEQ in the germline V gene. The CDR3 has 14 residues. The CDR3 DNA sequence: TGTGCCAGCAGCCAAGAACTGATGAACACTGAAGCTTTCTTT. Protein: CASSQELMNTEAFF.

V and J are TRBV5-8 and TRBJ2-2; 10 bases line up with TRBD2. CDR1 and CDR2 (germline): SGHTS, YDEGEE. This CDR3 is 17 amino acids long. With 1 base clipped from V and 5 bases from J, the junction kept 8 bases outside the gene matches. CDR3 sequence: CASSLIGLAGETGELFF. The DNA of the CDR3 is TGTGCCAGCAGCTTGATCGGGCTAGCGGGAGAAACCGGGGAGCTGTTTTTT.

The chain carries TRBV28 and TRBJ2-5; D not certain. CDR1 is MDHEN, CDR2 SYDVKM, per germline. V was cut by 1 base and J by 8 bases, with 5 bases left in between. The CDR3 length is 11 residues. Here the CDR3 DNA reads TGTGCCAGCAGTTTATTATCTACCCAGTACTTC. This codes for CASSLLSTQYF.

The chain has TRBV28 and TRBJ1-4; 8 bases are a match to TRBD1. J gave up 6 bases and V 6 bases, and 9 bases lay outside the gene matches. CDR1 and CDR2 from the germline V gene are MDHEN and SYDVKM. The CDR3 totals 15 residues. CDR3 in amino acids: CASSDQGAADEKLFF. In DNA form, the CDR3 reads TGTGCCAGCAGCGACCAGGGGGCCGCGGATGAAAAACTGTTTTTT.

The J gene is TRBJ2-4, the V gene TRBV28; 12 positions match TRBD2. The CDR3 has 16 amino acids. Germline CDR1 and CDR2: MDHEN and SYDVKM. V lost 3 bases to trimming and J lost 0 bases; unmatched junction nucleotides: 0. The chain's CDR3 is CASSLTSGGAKNIQYF. The CDR3, as DNA: TGTGCCAGCAGTTTGACTAGCGGGGGAGCCAAAAACATTCAGTACTTC.

This clone has only a few counts. The V gene is TRBV18, the J gene TRBJ2-2; D unclear. Trimming removed 3 bases from V and 8 bases from J, with 10 bases in between. CDR1 and CDR2 (germline): KGHSH, LQKENI. CDR3 length: 13 residues. The CDR3 DNA sequence: TGTGCCAGCTCACCTGGCGGCTTGGGGGAGCTGTTTTTT. Its protein product is CASSPGGLGELFF.

This sequence joins TRBV27 and TRBJ2-7, with 9 bases lining up with TRBD1. The CDR3 has 13 amino acids. The V gene's germline CDR1 is MNHEY and CDR2 SMNVEV (reference sequence). V dropped 3 bases and J dropped 3; count of bases not matched to a gene: 0. The CDR3, as DNA: TGTGCCAGCAGTTTGACAGGGGGCTACGAGCAGTACTTC. It specifies CASSLTGGYEQYF.

The chain recombines TRBV11-2 with TRBJ2-1; unclear D gene. The CDR3 contains 11 residues. CDR1 SGHAT and CDR2 FQNNGV come from the germline V gene. The ends were cut back, 5 bases at V and 9 bases at J, with 8 bases in the middle. The CDR3 sequence: CASSHPSEQFF. The CDR3 DNA follows: TGTGCCAGCAGCCACCCGAGTGAGCAGTTCTTC.

The chain combines TRBV7-2 with TRBJ2-4; TRBD1 agrees at 7 bases. CDR1 is SGHTA and CDR2 is FQGNSA in the germline V gene. This CDR3 is 19 amino acids long. Trimming took 0 bases from V and 2 from J; bases not matched to a gene: 13. As DNA, the CDR3 is TGTGCCAGCAGCTTAGCAGGGACAGTCAACTACCCCTCCAAAAACATTCAGTACTTC. This translates into CASSLAGTVNYPSKNIQYF.

The chain uses TRBV30 and TRBJ2-5; D assignment may be TRBD1 or TRBD2 (5 bases each). The CDR3 consists of 13 residues. CDR1 and CDR2 from the germline V gene are GTSNPN and SVGIG (reference sequence). The germline V and J ends were trimmed by 2 bases and 10 bases, with 17 bases remaining between them. This CDR3 reads CAWSPRVGGGQYF. CDR3 DNA sequence: TGTGCCTGGAGTCCCAGGGTGGGTGGAGGCCAGTACTTC. Using reference TRBV30 and TRBJ2-5 for the parts outside the CDR3, the full variable domain is SQTIHQWPATLVQPVGSPLSLECTVEGTSNPNLYWYRQAAGRGLQLLFYSVGIGQISSEVPQNLSASRPQDRQFILSSKKLLLSDSGFYLCAWSPRVGGGQYFGPGTRLLVL.

CDR3 sequence: CASSLDRWGEQYF. CDR3 bases: TGTGCCAGCAGCTTAGACAGGTGGGGGGAGCAGTACTTC. This chain connects TRBV11-2 to TRBJ2-7; D assignment may be TRBD1 or TRBD2 (5 bases each). The CDR3 loop spans 13 amino acids. Trimming took off 0 bases at V and 7 bases at J, with 10 bases between the two ends. Germline assignment: CDR1 SGHAT and CDR2 FQNNGV.